Listed here are 31 T cell receptor beta chains from one sample, sequenced in a study of regulatory T cells in long-lasting Graves disease. Investigators prepared the TCR beta libraries by applying iRepertoire HTBI primers and Arm-PCR of CDR3 regions. Each CDR3 protein gets one entry after TCRdb re-called the multiplex PCR reads with MiXCR. The data show around 400,000 distinct CDR3 sequences, 23% seen once. Time point noted: persistent/refractory GD, antithyroid drugs over 5 years with positive TRAb. After RNA was extracted from PBMCs, the TCR library was made from it. The sample in question was peripheral blood mononuclear cells (PBMCs), obtained when the disease was refractory, from a patient treated with antithyroid drugs. These TCRs come from a woman aged 40 to 55 with Graves disease.

Concerning this clonotype: Being one base from a much bigger clone, this may be a read error. This chain uses TRBV2 with TRBJ2-2, with 8 nucleotides matching TRBD1. Trimming took 11 bases from V and 4 from J; bases not matched to a gene: 12. Germline lookup yields CDR1 SNHLY and CDR2 FYNNEI. The CDR3 totals 15 residues. CDR3 sequence (DNA): TGTGCCGGCACATCAGGGGGCGCGGGCACCGGGGAGCTGTTTTTT. Residues: CAGTSGGAGTGELFF.

This clonotype was seen at least ten times. The chain recombines TRBV2 with TRBJ1-2; 9 nucleotides agree with TRBD1. The CDR3 is made up of 14 amino acids. The V gene end was trimmed by 4 bases and the J gene end by 3 bases; junction bases not matched to a gene: 3. Germline loops: CDR1 SNHLY, CDR2 FYNNEI. This CDR3 reads CASSVWTGDYGYTF. In DNA, the CDR3 is TGTGCCAGCAGTGTTTGGACAGGGGACTATGGCTACACCTTC.

This clonotype was seen repeatedly, ten times or more. The genes are TRBV28 and TRBJ1-2; TRBD1 matches at 10 bases. V lost 5 bases, J lost 6 bases, and 9 bases stayed unmatched. Germline loops: CDR1 MDHEN, CDR2 SYDVKM. CDR3 length equals 15 residues. In nucleotides, the CDR3 is TGTGCCAGCAGTCACACTGGGACAGGGGTAGATGGCTACACCTTC. This encodes CASSHTGTGVDGYTF.

The sample holds many counts of this clonotype. The chain links TRBV28 to TRBJ2-7; 11 bases map to TRBD1. J lost 2 bases, V lost 2 bases, and 8 bases had no gene match. In germline, CDR1 is MDHEN, CDR2 SYDVKM. This CDR3 region has 17 residues. Here the CDR3 reads CASSLTYVGQGAYEQYF. In nucleotides, the CDR3 is TGTGCCAGCAGTTTAACCTACGTGGGACAGGGGGCCTACGAGCAGTACTTC.

This clonotype was counted many times. The gene calls are TRBV28 and TRBJ2-5; D remains unclear. The CDR3 length is 14 residues. Germline values: CDR1 MDHEN, CDR2 SYDVKM. Trimming took off 7 bases at V and 5 bases at J, with 17 bases between the two ends. DNA for the CDR3: TGTGCCAGCAATAGAGAGTTGGAATGGGAGACCCAGTACTTC. Amino acid sequence: CASNRELEWETQYF.

This clonotype showed up many times. The chain uses TRBV29-1 and TRBJ1-1, with D hard to call. Trimming pared 1 base from V and 3 bases from J, leaving 9 bases between. This CDR3 has 13 residues. The germline gives CDR1 SQVTM, CDR2 ANQGSEA. In nucleotides, the CDR3 is TGCAGCGTTGAAGCGGTACAGCACACTGAAGCTTTCTTT. Protein sequence: CSVEAVQHTEAFF. Combining the CDR3 with reference TRBV29-1 and TRBJ1-1 gives the whole variable domain SAVISQKPSRDICQRGTSLTIQCQVDSQVTMMFWYRQQPGQSLTLIATANQGSEATYESGFVIDKFPISRPNLTFSTLTVSNMSPEDSSIYLCSVEAVQHTEAFFGQGTRLTVV.

V usage is TRBV29-1 and J usage is TRBJ1-4; tentative D call: TRBD1 (5 bases). In germline, CDR1 is SQVTM, CDR2 ANQGSEA. The CDR3 loop spans 14 amino acids. The V and J ends lost 4 bases and 7 bases respectively, with 16 bases between them. DNA for the CDR3: TGCAGCGTTGGAGGGGCCGCAAGGGGTGAAAAACTGTTTTTT. As protein: CSVGGAARGEKLFF.

There are many counts of this clonotype. The rearrangement uses TRBV6-5 and TRBJ2-7, with 11 bases matching TRBD2. CDR1 and CDR2 from the germline V gene are MNHEY and SVGAGI. With V trimmed by 2 bases and J by 3 bases, 6 bases remained unmatched. This CDR3 has 16 residues. The DNA of the CDR3 is TGTGCCAGCAGTTACGGCGGGACTAGCGGATACTACGAGCAGTACTTC. Translated: CASSYGGTSGYYEQYF.

This clonotype was observed many times. The chain uses TRBV6-5 and TRBJ1-4, with TRBD1 as a possible D gene (5 bases). The germline V gene has CDR1 MNHEY and CDR2 SVGAGI. Trimming pared 3 bases from V and 3 bases from J, leaving 11 bases between. The CDR3 totals 15 residues. The CDR3 DNA sequence: TGTGCCAGCAGTTATACCAGAGGGGCTAATGAAAAACTGTTTTTT. It translates to CASSYTRGANEKLFF.

Points on this clonotype: A much larger clonotype is one base distant, so this may be a read error. The chain combines TRBV3-1 with TRBJ2-7; 10 bases fit TRBD2. Germline loops: CDR1 LGHDT, CDR2 YNNKEL (reference sequence). This CDR3 contains 13 residues. The J segment lost 4 bases and the V segment lost 5 bases, leaving 2 bases of the junction unmatched. The CDR3 here is CASSISGRYEQYF. CDR3 coding DNA: TGTGCCAGCAGCATTAGCGGGAGGTACGAGCAGTACTTC.

Only a few counts were recorded for this clonotype. CDR3 in amino acids: CASSQDRIRTGKFF. The CDR3, as DNA: TGTGCCAGCAGCCAAGATCGAATTAGGACAGGGAAGTTCTTC. The J gene is TRBJ2-1, the V gene TRBV14, with 8 nucleotides matching TRBD1. The CDR3 extends over 14 amino acids. The V gene end was trimmed by 0 bases and the J gene end by 14 bases; junction bases not matched to a gene: 9. Per the germline V gene, CDR1 is SGHDN and CDR2 is FVKESK.

This clonotype was counted a few times. The J gene is TRBJ2-4, the V gene TRBV9, with a possible D match to TRBD1 (5 bases). This CDR3 has 15 amino acids. Per germline, CDR1 SGDLS and CDR2 YYNGEE. Trimming removed 3 bases from V and 6 bases from J, with 16 bases in between. The CDR3 bases are TGTGCCAGCAGCGCCTATGGGGCCACCCCAAACATTCAGTACTTC. The encoded protein is CASSAYGATPNIQYF.

This clonotype occurred many times. CDR3 amino acids: CASSYHGLFASQRPEQETQYF. CDR3 nucleotide sequence: TGTGCCAGCAGTTATCACGGACTCTTTGCCTCCCAGCGTCCTGAACAAGAGACCCAGTACTTC. The chain combines TRBV28 with TRBJ2-5, with a weak D call TRBD2 (5 bases). CDR3 length: 21 residues. The V gene's germline CDR1 is MDHEN and CDR2 SYDVKM. Trimming took 4 bases from V and 2 from J, leaving 32 bases between them.

This clonotype was seen many times. J is TRBJ1-1 and V is TRBV28, with D possibly matching TRBD1 (6 bases). Trimming shortened V by 6 bases and J by 8 bases, and 13 bases separated the two germline ends. The CDR3 covers 12 residues. Germline V gene lookup returns CDR1 MDHEN and CDR2 SYDVKM. CDR3 amino acids: CASSTGILEAFF. As DNA, the CDR3 is TGTGCCAGCAGCACAGGGATTTTAGAAGCTTTCTTT.

This clonotype was found many times. The genes are TRBV28 and TRBJ1-1, with 7 nucleotides matching TRBD1. This CDR3 comprises 15 residues. Germline trimming cut 1 base from V and 4 bases from J; bases unmatched to any gene: 6. Germline assignment: CDR1 MDHEN and CDR2 SYDVKM. CDR3 DNA: TGTGCCAGCAGTTTATCACAGGGGTGGAGCACTGAAGCTTTCTTT. Translated, it gives CASSLSQGWSTEAFF.

This clonotype showed up many times. This chain uses TRBV19 with TRBJ1-2; 7 nucleotides align to TRBD1. Germline V gene sequence: CDR1 LNHDA, CDR2 SQIVND (reference sequence). The ends lost 10 bases at V and 7 bases at J; junction bases unmatched: 9. This CDR3 contains 12 residues. CDR3 in DNA: TGTGCCATCAAGAGGGGGACAGCTGGCTACACCTTC. Protein product: CAIKRGTAGYTF. The full variable domain, in which reference TRBV19 and TRBJ1-2 provide the parts outside the CDR3, is DGGITQSPKYLFRKEGQNVTLSCEQNLNHDAMYWYRQDPGQGLRLIYYSQIVNDFQKGDIAEGYSVSREKKESFPLTVTSAQKNPTAFYLCAIKRGTAGYTFGSGTRLTVV.

The chain carries TRBV28 and TRBJ1-5; D ambiguous. The CDR3 is 12 amino acids. From germline, CDR1 is MDHEN and CDR2 SYDVKM. This chain's CDR3 is CARVLRDQPQHF. CDR3 sequence (DNA): TGTGCTCGGGTGCTTCGGGATCAGCCCCAGCATTTT.

In the case of this clonotype: This could be a read error, since a much larger clone is one nucleotide away. CDR3 nucleotide sequence: TGTGTCAGCAGTGGGCCTTGGGAGGGAAAGGCCGGGGAGCTGTTTTTT. Translated, it gives CVSSGPWEGKAGELFF. The V gene is TRBV6-1, the J gene TRBJ2-2, with 7 bases lining up with TRBD2. CDR3 length: 16 amino acids. Germline lookup yields CDR1 MNHNS and CDR2 SASEGT.

This clonotype occurred many times. The CDR3 loop is CASSLLPPGRGYSYNEQFF. The CDR3 DNA reads TGTGCCAGCAGTTTATTACCTCCCGGGAGGGGATACTCCTACAATGAGCAGTTCTTC. The chain recombines TRBV28 with TRBJ2-1; 8 nucleotides line up with TRBD2. The CDR3 is 19 amino acids. Trimming cost V 1 base and J 0 bases; bases outside gene matches: 11. Looked up from germline, CDR1 is MDHEN and CDR2 is SYDVKM.

This clonotype was counted only a few times. V and J are TRBV29-1 and TRBJ1-5; 9 positions agree with TRBD1. Germline V lookup: CDR1 SQVTM, CDR2 ANQGSEA. The junction had 9 bases not matched to a gene; V was cut back by 6 bases and J by 3 bases. This CDR3 is 15 amino acids long. The CDR3 sequence is CSVATGTGYNQPQHF. In DNA form, the CDR3 reads TGCAGCGTGGCCACCGGGACAGGGTACAATCAGCCCCAGCATTTT.

About this clonotype: A clone one base away is much larger, so this may be a read error. V usage is TRBV7-9 and J usage is TRBJ2-7; 11 bases align to TRBD2. The germline CDR1 and CDR2 sequences are SEHNR and FQNEAQ (reference sequence). The length of the CDR3 is 15 residues. The CDR3 DNA reads TGTGCCAGCAGCGTTGGACTAGCGGGCTCCTACGGGCAGTACTTC. Protein: CASSVGLAGSYGQYF.

This clonotype was detected ten times or more. The J gene is TRBJ1-5, the V gene TRBV28; 7 bases align to TRBD1. The CDR3 covers 14 residues. CDR1 and CDR2 (germline): MDHEN, SYDVKM. The ends lost 5 bases at V and 5 bases at J; junction bases unmatched: 6. CDR3 sequence reads: CASSNYRGDQPQHF. CDR3 coding DNA: TGTGCCAGCAGTAATTACAGGGGTGATCAGCCCCAGCATTTT.

This clonotype was counted ten times or more. The J gene is TRBJ2-6, the V gene TRBV28, with D unresolved. The ends were cut back, 11 bases at V and 2 bases at J, with 19 bases in the middle. CDR1 MDHEN and CDR2 SYDVKM come from the germline V gene. The CDR3 sequence is 16 residues long. CDR3 amino acids: CAVRKGRWAGANVLTF. The CDR3 DNA reads TGTGCCGTCCGGAAAGGCAGGTGGGCTGGGGCCAACGTCCTGACTTTC.

This clonotype was detected many times. The chain has TRBV20-1 and TRBJ2-5; D ambiguous. This CDR3 spans 11 amino acids. Trimming removed 6 bases at V and 5 bases at J, with 10 bases between. Germline V gene data show CDR1 as DFQATT and CDR2 as SNEGSKA (reference sequence). The CDR3 bases are TGCAGTGCACGCAGCTCCGAGACCCAGTACTTC. Its translation is CSARSSETQYF.

The chain's CDR3 is CASSRPRGGTGELFF. As DNA, the CDR3 is TGTGCCAGCAGTCGACCTAGAGGGGGCACCGGGGAGCTGTTTTTT. The J gene is TRBJ2-2, the V gene TRBV27; tentative D call: TRBD1 (6 bases). Trimming removed 5 bases from V and 4 bases from J, with 14 bases in between. Germline-derived CDR1 and CDR2 are MNHEY and SMNVEV (reference sequence). The CDR3 is made up of 15 amino acids.

J is TRBJ2-7 and V is TRBV7-2, with a tentative D call TRBD2 (6 bases). CDR1 SGHTA and CDR2 FQGNSA come from the germline V gene. The CDR3 has 16 amino acids. Trimming took 2 bases from V and 0 from J, leaving 14 bases between them. CDR3 region: CASSLSVGLSSYEQYF. As DNA, the CDR3 is TGTGCCAGCAGCTTAAGTGTGGGACTGAGCTCCTACGAGCAGTACTTC.

This clonotype was counted ten times or more. The chain is built from TRBV12-3 or TRBV12-4 and TRBJ1-6; TRBD1 matches at 9 bases. V gave up 4 bases and J gave up 10 bases; unmatched junction bases: 8. CDR3 length: 15 residues. CDR3 residues: CASSSTDRGGSPLHF. DNA of the CDR3: TGTGCCAGCAGTTCTACGGACAGGGGAGGCTCACCCCTCCACTTT.

The chain uses TRBV3-1 and TRBJ1-2; D is unclear. Germline V gene sequence: CDR1 LGHDT, CDR2 YNNKEL (reference sequence). The CDR3 covers 13 residues. The V end was cut by 4 bases, the J end by 1 base, with 7 bases between. CDR3 coding DNA: TGTGCCAGCAGCCCGAGGGTTAACTATGGCTACACCTTC. This sequence encodes CASSPRVNYGYTF. The full variable domain, in which reference TRBV3-1 and TRBJ1-2 provide the parts outside the CDR3, is DTAVSQTPKYLVTQMGNDKSIKCEQNLGHDTMYWYKQDSKKFLKIMFSYNNKELIINETVPNRFSPKSPDKAHLNLHINSLELGDSAVYFCASSPRVNYGYTFGSGTRLTVV.

This clonotype was recorded many times. This rearrangement joins TRBV7-9 to TRBJ2-5; 11 nucleotides line up with TRBD2. This CDR3 spans 17 amino acids. Germline CDR1 SEHNR, CDR2 FQNEAQ (reference sequence). V shed 4 bases, J shed 4 bases, and the junction held 11 bases outside the gene matches. The CDR3 sequence: CASSSRLAGRILETQYF. The CDR3, as DNA: TGTGCCAGCAGCTCAAGACTAGCGGGACGTATATTAGAGACCCAGTACTTC. Filled out from reference TRBV7-9 and TRBJ2-5, the complete variable domain reads DTGVSQNPRHKITKRGQNVTFRCDPISEHNRLYWYRQTLGQGPEFLTYFQNEAQLEKSRLLSDRFSAERPKGSFSTLEIQRTEQGDSAMYLCASSSRLAGRILETQYFGPGTRLLVL.

This clonotype was detected ten times or more. CDR3 amino acids: CSVQGAATNEKLFF. The CDR3 DNA sequence: TGCAGCGTTCAAGGGGCTGCAACTAATGAAAAACTGTTTTTT. This chain connects TRBV29-1 to TRBJ1-4; TRBD1 is a possible D gene (5 bases). The V and J ends lost 5 bases and 0 bases respectively, with 10 bases between them. In germline, CDR1 is SQVTM, CDR2 ANQGSEA. The CDR3 runs 14 residues.

The chain recombines TRBV5-1 with TRBJ2-4; D might be TRBD2 (5 bases). V was trimmed by 4 bases and J by 8 bases, leaving 13 bases between them. The CDR3 consists of 13 residues. Germline assignment: CDR1 SGHRS and CDR2 YFSETQ. The CDR3 DNA sequence: TGCGCCAGCAGCGCCTTAGAGGGAGACATTCAGTACTTC. Translation gives CASSALEGDIQYF.